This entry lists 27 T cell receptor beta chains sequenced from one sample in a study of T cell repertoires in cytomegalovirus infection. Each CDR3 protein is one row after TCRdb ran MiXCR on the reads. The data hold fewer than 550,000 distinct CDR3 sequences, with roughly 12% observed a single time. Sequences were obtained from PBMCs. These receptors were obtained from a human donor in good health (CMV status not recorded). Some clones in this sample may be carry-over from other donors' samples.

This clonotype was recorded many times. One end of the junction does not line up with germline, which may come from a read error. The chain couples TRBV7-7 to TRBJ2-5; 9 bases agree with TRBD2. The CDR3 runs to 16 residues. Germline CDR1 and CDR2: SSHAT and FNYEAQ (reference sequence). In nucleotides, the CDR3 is TGTGCTAGCAGCTTAAGGGGTAGCGGGAGAGAAGAGACCCAGTACTTC. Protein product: CASSLRGSGREETQYF.

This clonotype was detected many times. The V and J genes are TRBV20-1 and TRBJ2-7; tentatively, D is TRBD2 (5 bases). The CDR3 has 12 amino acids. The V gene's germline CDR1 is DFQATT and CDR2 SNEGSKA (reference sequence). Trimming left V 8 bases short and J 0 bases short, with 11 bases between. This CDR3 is CSTAGNSYEQYF. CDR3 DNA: TGCAGTACGGCCGGGAACTCCTACGAGCAGTACTTC.

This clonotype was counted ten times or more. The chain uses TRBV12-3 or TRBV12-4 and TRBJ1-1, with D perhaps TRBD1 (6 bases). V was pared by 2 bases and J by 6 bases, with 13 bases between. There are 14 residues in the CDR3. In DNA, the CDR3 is TGTGCCAGCAGTTTACAACAGGGAGGCCCTGAAGCTTTCTTT. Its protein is CASSLQQGGPEAFF.

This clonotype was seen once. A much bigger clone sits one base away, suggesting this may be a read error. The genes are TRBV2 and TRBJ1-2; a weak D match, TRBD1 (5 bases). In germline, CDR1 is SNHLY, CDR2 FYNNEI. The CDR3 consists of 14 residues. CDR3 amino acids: CVSSGPTEEDGYTF. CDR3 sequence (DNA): TGTGTCAGCAGTGGTCCGACAGAGGAAGATGGCTACACCTTC.

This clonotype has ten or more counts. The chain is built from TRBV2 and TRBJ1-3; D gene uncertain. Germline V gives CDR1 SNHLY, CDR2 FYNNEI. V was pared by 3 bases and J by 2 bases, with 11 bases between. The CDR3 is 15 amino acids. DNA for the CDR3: TGTGCCAGCAGTGAGGAGAGGCTCGCTGGAAACACCATATATTTT. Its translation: CASSEERLAGNTIYF.

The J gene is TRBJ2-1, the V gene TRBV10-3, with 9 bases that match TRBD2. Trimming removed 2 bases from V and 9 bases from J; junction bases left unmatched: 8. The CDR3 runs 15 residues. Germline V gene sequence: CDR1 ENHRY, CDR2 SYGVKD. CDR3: CAISETGTSISEQFF. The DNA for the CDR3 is TGTGCCATCAGTGAGACCGGGACTAGCATTAGTGAGCAGTTCTTC.

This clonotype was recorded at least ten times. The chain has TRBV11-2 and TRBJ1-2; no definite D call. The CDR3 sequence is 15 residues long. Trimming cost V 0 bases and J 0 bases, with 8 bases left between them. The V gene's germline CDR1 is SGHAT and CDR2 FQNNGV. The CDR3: CASSLDGSSNYGYTF. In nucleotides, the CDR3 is TGTGCCAGCAGCTTAGATGGTAGCTCTAACTATGGCTACACCTTC. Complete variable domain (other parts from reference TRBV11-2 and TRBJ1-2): EAGVAQSPRYKIIEKRQSVAFWCNPISGHATLYWYQQILGQGPKLLIQFQNNGVVDDSQLPKDRFSAERLKGVDSTLKIQPAKLEDSAVYLCASSLDGSSNYGYTFGSGTRLTVV.

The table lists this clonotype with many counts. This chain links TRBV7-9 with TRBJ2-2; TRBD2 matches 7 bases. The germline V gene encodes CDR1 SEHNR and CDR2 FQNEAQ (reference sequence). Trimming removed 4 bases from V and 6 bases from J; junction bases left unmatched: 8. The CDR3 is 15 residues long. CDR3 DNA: TGTGCCAGCAGCTCCCGACGGGGGGAAGCCGGGGAGCTGTTTTTT. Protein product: CASSSRRGEAGELFF.

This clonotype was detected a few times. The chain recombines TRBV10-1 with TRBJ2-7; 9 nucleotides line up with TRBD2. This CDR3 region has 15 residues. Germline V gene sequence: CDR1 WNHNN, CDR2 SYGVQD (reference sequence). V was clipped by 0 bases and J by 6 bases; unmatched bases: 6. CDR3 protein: CASSESGSGGREQYF. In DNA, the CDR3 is TGCGCCAGCAGTGAGTCGGGTAGCGGGGGACGCGAGCAGTACTTC.

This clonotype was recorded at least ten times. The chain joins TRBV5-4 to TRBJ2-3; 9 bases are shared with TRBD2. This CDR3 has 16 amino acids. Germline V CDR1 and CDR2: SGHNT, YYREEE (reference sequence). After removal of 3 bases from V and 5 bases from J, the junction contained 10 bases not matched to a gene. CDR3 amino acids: CASSSAKREVGDTQYF. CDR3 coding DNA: TGTGCCAGCAGCTCAGCAAAGCGGGAGGTCGGAGATACGCAGTATTTT.

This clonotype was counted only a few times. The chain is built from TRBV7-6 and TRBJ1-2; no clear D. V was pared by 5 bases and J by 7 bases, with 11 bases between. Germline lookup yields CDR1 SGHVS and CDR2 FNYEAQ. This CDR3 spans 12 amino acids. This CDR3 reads CASSAQTGGYTF. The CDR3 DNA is TGTGCCAGCAGCGCCCAGACGGGTGGCTACACCTTC.

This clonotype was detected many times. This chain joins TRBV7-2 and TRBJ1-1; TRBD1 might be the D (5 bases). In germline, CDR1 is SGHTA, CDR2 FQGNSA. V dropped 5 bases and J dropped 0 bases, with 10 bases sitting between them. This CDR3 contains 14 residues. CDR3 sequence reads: CASSVDRLNTEAFF. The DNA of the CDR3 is TGTGCCAGCAGCGTAGACAGATTGAACACTGAAGCTTTCTTT. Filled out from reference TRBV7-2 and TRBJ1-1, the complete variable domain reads GAGVSQSPSNKVTEKGKDVELRCDPISGHTALYWYRQSLGQGLEFLIYFQGNSAPDKSGLPSDRFSAERTGGSVSTLTIQRTQQEDSAVYLCASSVDRLNTEAFFGQGTRLTVV.

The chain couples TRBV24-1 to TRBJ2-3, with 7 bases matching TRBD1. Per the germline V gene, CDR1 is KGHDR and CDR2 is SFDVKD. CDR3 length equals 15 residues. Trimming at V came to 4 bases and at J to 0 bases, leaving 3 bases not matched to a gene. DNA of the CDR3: TGTGCCACCAGTGAAGGACAGGACAGCACAGATACGCAGTATTTT. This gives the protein CATSEGQDSTDTQYF.

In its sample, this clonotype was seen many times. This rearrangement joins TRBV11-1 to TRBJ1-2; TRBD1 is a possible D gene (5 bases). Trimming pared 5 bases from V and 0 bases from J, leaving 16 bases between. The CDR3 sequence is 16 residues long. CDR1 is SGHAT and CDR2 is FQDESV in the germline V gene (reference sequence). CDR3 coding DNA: TGTGCCAGCAGCCGAACGCGCGGGGGAGCTAACTATGGCTACACCTTC. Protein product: CASSRTRGGANYGYTF.

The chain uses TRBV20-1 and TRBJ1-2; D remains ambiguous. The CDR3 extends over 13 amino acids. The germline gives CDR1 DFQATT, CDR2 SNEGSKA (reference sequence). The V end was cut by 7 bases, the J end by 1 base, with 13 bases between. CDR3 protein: CSVLAGFNYGYTF. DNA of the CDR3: TGCAGTGTCCTAGCGGGTTTTAACTATGGCTACACCTTC.

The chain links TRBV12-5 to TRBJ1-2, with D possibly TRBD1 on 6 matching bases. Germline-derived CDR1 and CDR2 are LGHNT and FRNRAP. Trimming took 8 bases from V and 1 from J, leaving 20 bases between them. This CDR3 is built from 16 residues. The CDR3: CASLRGALPINYGYTF. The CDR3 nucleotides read TGTGCTAGTCTTCGGGGGGCCCTACCGATTAACTATGGCTACACCTTC.

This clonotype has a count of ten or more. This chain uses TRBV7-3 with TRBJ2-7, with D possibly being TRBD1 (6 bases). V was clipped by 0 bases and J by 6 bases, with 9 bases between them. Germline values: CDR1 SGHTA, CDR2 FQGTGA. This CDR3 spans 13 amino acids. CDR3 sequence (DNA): TGTGCCAGCAGCTTAACACAAGGGGGCGAGCAGTACTTC. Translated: CASSLTQGGEQYF.

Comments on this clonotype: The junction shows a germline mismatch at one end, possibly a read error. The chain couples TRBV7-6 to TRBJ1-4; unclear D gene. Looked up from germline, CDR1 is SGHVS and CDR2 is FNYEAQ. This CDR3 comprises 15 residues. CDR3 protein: CASSLAGRDNEQLSF. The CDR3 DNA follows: TGTGCTAGCAGCTTAGCGGGAAGGGATAATGAACAACTGTCTTTT. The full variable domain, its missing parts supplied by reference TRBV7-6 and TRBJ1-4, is GAGVSQSPRYKVTKRGQDVALRCDPISGHVSLYWYRQALGQGPEFLTYFNYEAQQDKSGLPNDRFSAERPEGSISTLTIQRTEQRDSAMYRCASSLAGRDNEQLSFGSGTQLSVL.

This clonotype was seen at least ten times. CDR3 DNA sequence: TGTGCCAGCAGCCAAGACCCCACGACAGTTTCCGGCTACACCTTC. This translates into CASSQDPTTVSGYTF. The chain employs TRBV3-1 and TRBJ1-2; maybe TRBD1 (5 bases). The length of the CDR3 is 15 residues. Germline loops: CDR1 LGHDT, CDR2 YNNKEL (reference sequence). V was cut by 0 bases and J by 8 bases, with 16 bases left in between.

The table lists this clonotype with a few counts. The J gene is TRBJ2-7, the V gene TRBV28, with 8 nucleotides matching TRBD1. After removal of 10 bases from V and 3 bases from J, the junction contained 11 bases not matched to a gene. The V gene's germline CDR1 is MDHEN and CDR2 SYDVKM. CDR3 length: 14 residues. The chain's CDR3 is CAINRPGQDYEQYF. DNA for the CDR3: TGTGCCATCAATCGTCCGGGACAGGACTACGAGCAGTACTTC.

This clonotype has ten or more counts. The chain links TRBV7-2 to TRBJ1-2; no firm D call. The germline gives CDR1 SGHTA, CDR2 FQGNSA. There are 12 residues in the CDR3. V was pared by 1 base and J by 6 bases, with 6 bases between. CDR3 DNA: TGTGCCAGCAGCTTAGTGAGGGATGGCTACACCTTC. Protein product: CASSLVRDGYTF.

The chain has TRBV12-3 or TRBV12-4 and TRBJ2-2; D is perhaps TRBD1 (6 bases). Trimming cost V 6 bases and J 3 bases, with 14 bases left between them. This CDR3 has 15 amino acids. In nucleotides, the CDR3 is TGTGCCAGCAGCCCGAGGGGGTTTCACACCGGGGAGCTGTTTTTT. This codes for CASSPRGFHTGELFF.

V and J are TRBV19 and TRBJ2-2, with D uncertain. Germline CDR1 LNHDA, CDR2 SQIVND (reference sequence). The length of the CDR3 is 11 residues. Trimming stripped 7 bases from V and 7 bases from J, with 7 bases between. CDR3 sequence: CASTSVGELFF. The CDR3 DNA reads TGTGCCAGTACTTCAGTCGGGGAGCTGTTTTTT.

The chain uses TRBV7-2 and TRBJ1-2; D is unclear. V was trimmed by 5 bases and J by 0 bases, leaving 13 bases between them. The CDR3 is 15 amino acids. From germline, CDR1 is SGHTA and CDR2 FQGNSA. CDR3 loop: CASSPSGGSNYGYTF. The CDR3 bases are TGTGCCAGCAGCCCGAGTGGTGGATCTAACTATGGCTACACCTTC. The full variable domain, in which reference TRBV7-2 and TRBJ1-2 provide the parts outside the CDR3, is GAGVSQSPSNKVTEKGKDVELRCDPISGHTALYWYRQSLGQGLEFLIYFQGNSAPDKSGLPSDRFSAERTGGSVSTLTIQRTQQEDSAVYLCASSPSGGSNYGYTFGSGTRLTVV.

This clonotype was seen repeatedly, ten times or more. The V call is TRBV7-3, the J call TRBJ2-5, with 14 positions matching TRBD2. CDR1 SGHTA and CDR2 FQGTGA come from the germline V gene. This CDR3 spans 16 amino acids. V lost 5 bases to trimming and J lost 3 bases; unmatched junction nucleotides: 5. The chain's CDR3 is CASSPRGLAGEETQYF. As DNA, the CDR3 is TGTGCCAGCAGCCCCCGGGGACTAGCGGGGGAAGAGACCCAGTACTTC.

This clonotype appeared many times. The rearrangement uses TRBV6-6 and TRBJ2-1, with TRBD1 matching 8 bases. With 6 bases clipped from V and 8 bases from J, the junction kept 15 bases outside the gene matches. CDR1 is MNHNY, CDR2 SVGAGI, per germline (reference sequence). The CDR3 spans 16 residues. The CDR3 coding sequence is TGTGCCAGCAGCCCCCTCGGGGCAGGGGGCACCCATGAGCAGTTCTTC. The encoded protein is CASSPLGAGGTHEQFF.

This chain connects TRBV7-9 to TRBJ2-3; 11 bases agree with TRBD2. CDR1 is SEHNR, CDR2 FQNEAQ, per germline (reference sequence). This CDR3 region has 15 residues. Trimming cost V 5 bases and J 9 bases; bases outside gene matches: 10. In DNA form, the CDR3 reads TGTGCCAGCAGCGCTAGCGGGGGGATCACACACACGCAGTATTTT. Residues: CASSASGGITHTQYF.